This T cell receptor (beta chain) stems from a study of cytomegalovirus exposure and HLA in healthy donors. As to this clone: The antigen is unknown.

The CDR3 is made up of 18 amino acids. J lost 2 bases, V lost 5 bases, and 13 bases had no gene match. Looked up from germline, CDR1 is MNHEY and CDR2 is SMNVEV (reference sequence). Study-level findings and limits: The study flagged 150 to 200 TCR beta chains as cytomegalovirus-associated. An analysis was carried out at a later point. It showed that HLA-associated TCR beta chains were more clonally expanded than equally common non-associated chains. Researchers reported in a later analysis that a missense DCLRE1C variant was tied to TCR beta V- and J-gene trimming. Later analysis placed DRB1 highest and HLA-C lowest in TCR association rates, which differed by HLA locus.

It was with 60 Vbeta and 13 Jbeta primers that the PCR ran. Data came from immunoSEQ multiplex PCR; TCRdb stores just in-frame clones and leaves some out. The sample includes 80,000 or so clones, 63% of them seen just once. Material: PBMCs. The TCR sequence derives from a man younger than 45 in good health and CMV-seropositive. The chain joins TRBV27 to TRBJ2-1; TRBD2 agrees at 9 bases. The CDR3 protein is CASSLAGLAPRAYNEQFF. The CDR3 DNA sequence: TGTGCCAGCAGTCTAGCGGGACTAGCCCCTAGGGCCTACAATGAGCAGTTCTTC.